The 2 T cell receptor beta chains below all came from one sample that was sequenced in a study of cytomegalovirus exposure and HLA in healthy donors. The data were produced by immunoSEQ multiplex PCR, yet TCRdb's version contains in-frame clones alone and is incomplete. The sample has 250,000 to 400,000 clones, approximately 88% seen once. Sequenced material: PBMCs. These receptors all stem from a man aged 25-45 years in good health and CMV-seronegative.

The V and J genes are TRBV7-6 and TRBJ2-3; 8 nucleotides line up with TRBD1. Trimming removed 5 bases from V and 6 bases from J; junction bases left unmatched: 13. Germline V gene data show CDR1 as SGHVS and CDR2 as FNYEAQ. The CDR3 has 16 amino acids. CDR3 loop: CASSIRRGRGADTQYF. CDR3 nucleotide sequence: TGTGCCAGCAGCATACGCAGGGGGCGGGGAGCGGATACGCAGTATTTT.

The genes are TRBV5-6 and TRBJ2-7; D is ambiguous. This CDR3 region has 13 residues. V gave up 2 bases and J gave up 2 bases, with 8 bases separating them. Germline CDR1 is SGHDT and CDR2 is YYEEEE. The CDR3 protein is CASSFRSAYEQYF. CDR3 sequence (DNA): TGTGCCAGCAGCTTTAGGAGCGCCTACGAGCAGTACTTC.